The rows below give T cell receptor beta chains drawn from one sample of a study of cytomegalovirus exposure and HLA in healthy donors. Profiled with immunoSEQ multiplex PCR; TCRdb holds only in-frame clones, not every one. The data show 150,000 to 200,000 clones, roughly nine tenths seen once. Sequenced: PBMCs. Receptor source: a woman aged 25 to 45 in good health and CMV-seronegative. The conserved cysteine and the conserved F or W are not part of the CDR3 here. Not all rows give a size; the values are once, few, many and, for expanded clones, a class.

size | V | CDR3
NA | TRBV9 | ASSVATGAGGLANQETQY
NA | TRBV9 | ASSVGLAEYYNEQF
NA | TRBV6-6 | ASSYLRTNSPLH
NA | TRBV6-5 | ASSPKGVGGAF
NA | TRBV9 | ASSVEGSNQPQH
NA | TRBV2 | ASRDGMNTEAF
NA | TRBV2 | ASSDIRRDYEQY
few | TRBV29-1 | SVVGFYRAETQY
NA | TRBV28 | ASNSPSGGKETQY
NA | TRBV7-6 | ASSNLGGGSYEQY
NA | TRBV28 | ASRYRANTEAF
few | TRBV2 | ASAGQRYEQY
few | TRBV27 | ASRMGGTTHGYT
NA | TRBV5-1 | ASSLATRGERTEAF
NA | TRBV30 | AWSVSGGYEQY
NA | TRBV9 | ASSQDSREQY
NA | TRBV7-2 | ASSLEIRGHNQPQH
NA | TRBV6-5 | ASSNEGTTYNEQF
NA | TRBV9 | ASSVGLGQGMSNYGYT
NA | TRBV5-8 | ASSLYGDSGNTIY